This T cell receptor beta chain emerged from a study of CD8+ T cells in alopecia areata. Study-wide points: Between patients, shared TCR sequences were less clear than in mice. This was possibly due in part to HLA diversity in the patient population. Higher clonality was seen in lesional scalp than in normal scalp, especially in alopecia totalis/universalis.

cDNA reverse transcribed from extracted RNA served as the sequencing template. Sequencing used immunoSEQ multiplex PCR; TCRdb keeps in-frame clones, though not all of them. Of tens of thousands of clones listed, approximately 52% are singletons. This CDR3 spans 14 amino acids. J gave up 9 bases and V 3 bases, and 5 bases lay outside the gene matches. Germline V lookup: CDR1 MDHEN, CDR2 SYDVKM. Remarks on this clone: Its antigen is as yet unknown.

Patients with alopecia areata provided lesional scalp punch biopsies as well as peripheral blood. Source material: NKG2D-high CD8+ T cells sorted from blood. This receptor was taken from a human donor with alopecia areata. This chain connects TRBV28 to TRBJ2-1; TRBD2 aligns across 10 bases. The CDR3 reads CASSLLAGEFEQFF. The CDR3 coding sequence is TGTGCCAGCAGTTTGCTAGCGGGAGAGTTTGAGCAGTTCTTC. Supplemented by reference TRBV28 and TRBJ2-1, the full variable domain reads DVKVTQSSRYLVKRTGEKVFLECVQDMDHENMFWYRQDPGLGLRLIYFSYDVKMKEKGDIPEGYSVSREKKERFSLILESASTNQTSMYLCASSLLAGEFEQFFGPGTRLTVL.